Shown below are 3 T cell receptor beta chains from a single sample sequenced in a study of radiation and T cells in renal cell carcinoma. TCRdb's table, derived via immunoSEQ multiplex PCR, lists solely in-frame clones and lacks some. The table has about 88,000 clones, less than 90% seen once. This sample's time point: baseline pretreatment blood. Treatment noted: 15 Gy SBRT to primary tumor, nephrectomy 4 weeks later. The sequencing used blood, collected from a patient whose treatment included radiotherapy and nephrectomy. Receptors originate from a man in his fifties with renal cell carcinoma.

The V and J genes are TRBV5-1 and TRBJ1-1; D ambiguous. CDR1 is SGHRS, CDR2 YFSETQ, per germline. V was cut by 4 bases and J by 4 bases, with 14 bases left in between. This CDR3 has 14 residues. CDR3 nucleotide sequence: TGCGCCAGCAGCCCAATCCCCAGTACCACTGAAGCTTTCTTT. It is translated as CASSPIPSTTEAFF.

This rearrangement joins TRBV5-3 to TRBJ2-1; 10 positions agree with TRBD2. TRBV5-3 is an ORF; its function is uncertain. This CDR3 has 16 residues. V gave up 3 bases and J gave up 4 bases; unmatched junction bases: 7. The CDR3 DNA sequence: TGTGCCAGAAGCTGGGTTACTAGCGGGAATTACAATGAGCAGTTCTTC. Translation: CARSWVTSGNYNEQFF.

For the CDR3, the DNA is TGTGCCAGCAGTTTATCCAGGGGGATAAGCTACGAGCAGTACTTC. Its protein is CASSLSRGISYEQYF. This chain connects TRBV27 to TRBJ2-7, with 7 positions matching TRBD1. Germline CDR1 reads MNHEY; CDR2 reads SMNVEV (reference sequence). CDR3 length: 15 amino acids. V lost 0 bases, J lost 3 bases, and 5 bases stayed unmatched.